This TCR beta chain was profiled in a study of blood T cells in healthy people across ages. The germline V gene has CDR1 SGHRS and CDR2 YFSETQ. V lost 0 bases to trimming and J lost 12 bases; unmatched junction nucleotides: 6. The CDR3 consists of 15 residues. Primers used in a second PCR of roughly 6 to 11 cycles were a sample-barcoded 5' primer and a J-beta primer mix. TCRdb fed the 5' RACE reads into MiXCR, producing one record per CDR3 protein. The table has roughly 1.4 million distinct CDR3 sequences, around 55% seen once. This chain links TRBV5-1 with TRBJ1-6; 10 positions agree with TRBD1. Sequencing input: blood. The sequence came from a man aged 18 to 29 in good health. The CDR3 reads CASSLGQGAIGPLHF. In nucleotides, the CDR3 is TGCGCCAGCAGCTTGGGACAGGGGGCGATTGGACCCCTCCACTTT.